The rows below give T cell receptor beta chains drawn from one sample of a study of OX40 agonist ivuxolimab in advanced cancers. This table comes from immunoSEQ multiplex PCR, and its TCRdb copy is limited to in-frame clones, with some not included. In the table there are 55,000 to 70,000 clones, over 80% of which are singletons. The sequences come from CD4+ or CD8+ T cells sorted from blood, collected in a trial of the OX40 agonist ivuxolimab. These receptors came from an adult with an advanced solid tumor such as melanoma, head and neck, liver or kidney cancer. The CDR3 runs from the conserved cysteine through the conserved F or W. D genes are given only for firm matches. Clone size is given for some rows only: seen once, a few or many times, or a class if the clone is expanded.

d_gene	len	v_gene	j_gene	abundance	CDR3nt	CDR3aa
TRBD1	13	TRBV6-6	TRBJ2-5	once	TGTGCCAGCACTCGGGACAGCCAAGAGACCCAGTACTTC	CASTRDSQETQYF
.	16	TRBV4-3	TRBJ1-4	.	TGCGCCAGCAGCCAAGATCGCGGGGTTAAAAATGAAAAACTGTTTTTT	CASSQDRGVKNEKLFF
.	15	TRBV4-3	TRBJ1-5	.	TGCGCCAGCAGCCAAGATGGGGGAGGGCCTCAGCCCCAGCATTTT	CASSQDGGGPQPQHF
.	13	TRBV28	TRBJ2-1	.	TGTGCCAGCAGTTTAACAGTCTACAATGAGCAGTTCTTC	CASSLTVYNEQFF
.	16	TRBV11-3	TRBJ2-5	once	TGTGCCAGCAGCTTAGGGACCGGGACAATTAGGGAGACCCAGTACTTC	CASSLGTGTIRETQYF
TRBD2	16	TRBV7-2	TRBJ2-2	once	TGTGCCAGCAGCTTAGTGGCGGGGGGGTTCACCGGGGAGCTGTTTTTT	CASSLVAGGFTGELFF
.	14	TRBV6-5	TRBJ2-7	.	TGTGCCAGCAGTCGCACCCGGGACACCTACGAGCAGTACTTC	CASSRTRDTYEQYF
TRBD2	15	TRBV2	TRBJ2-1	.	TGTGCCAGTACTAGCGGGGGTCTTACCTACAATGAGCAGTTCTTC	CASTSGGLTYNEQFF
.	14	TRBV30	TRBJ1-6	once	TGTGCCTGGAGTGTATTACAGGGAGGTTCACCCCTCCACTTT	CAWSVLQGGSPLHF
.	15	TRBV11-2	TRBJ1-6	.	TGTGCCAGCAGACGAGGCGGCAGGTCTAATTCACCCCTCCACTTT	CASRRGGRSNSPLHF
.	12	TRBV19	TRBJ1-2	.	TGTGCCAGTAGTACTTTCAGGGATGGCTACACCTTC	CASSTFRDGYTF
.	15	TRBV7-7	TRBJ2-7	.	TGTGCTAGCAGCTTAGGAAGGGTGGGGATAGGGGAGCAGTACTTC	CASSLGRVGIGEQYF
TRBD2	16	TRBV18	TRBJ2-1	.	TGTGCCAGCTCACCACCGACTAGCGGGGGGGCAAATGAGCAGTTCTTC	CASSPPTSGGANEQFF
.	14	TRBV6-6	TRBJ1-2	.	TGTGCCAGCACCCCAGGTAGGGGGTCTGGAGGCTACACCTTC	CASTPGRGSGGYTF
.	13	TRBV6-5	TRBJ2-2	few	TGTGCCAGCAGGGGGGGCCGAACCGGGGAGCTGTTTTTT	CASRGGRTGELFF
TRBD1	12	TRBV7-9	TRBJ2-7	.	TGTGCCAGCAGCCTCAGGGGGCACGAGCAGTACTTC	CASSLRGHEQYF
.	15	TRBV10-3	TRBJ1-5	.	TGTGCCATCAGTGAAACAGGGCCTAGCAATCAGCCCCAGCATTTT	CAISETGPSNQPQHF
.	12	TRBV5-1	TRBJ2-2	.	TGCGCCAGCAGCTTAAGTCCCGGGGAGCTGTTTTTT	CASSLSPGELFF
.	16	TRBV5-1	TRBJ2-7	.	TGCGCCAGCAGTCCTCTCCCGGGCCGGATTGATTACGAGCAGTACTTC	CASSPLPGRIDYEQYF
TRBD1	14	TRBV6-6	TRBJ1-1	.	TGTGCCAGCAGCGGACAGGGGCCGAACACTGAAGCTTTCTTT	CASSGQGPNTEAFF
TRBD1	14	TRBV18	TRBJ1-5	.	TGTGCCAGCTCAACGGGACAGGAGAATCAGCCCCAGCATTTT	CASSTGQENQPQHF
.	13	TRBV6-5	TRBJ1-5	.	TGTGCCAGCAGTTACGAAAGCAATCAGCCCCAGCATTTT	CASSYESNQPQHF
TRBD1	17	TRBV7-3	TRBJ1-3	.	TGTGCCAGCAGCCCTCAGGGACAGCCAGACTCTGGAAACACCATATATTTT	CASSPQGQPDSGNTIYF
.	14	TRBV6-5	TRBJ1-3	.	TGTGCCAGCAGCGCCCAGGGTACTGGAAACACCATATATTTT	CASSAQGTGNTIYF
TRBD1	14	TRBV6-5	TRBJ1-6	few	TGTGCCAGCACCTATAACAGGGGAAATTCACCCCTCCACTTT	CASTYNRGNSPLHF
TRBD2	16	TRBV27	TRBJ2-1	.	TGTGCCAGCAGTTCGCGGACTAGTTTAAGCGCAGGGGAGCAGTTCTTC	CASSSRTSLSAGEQFF
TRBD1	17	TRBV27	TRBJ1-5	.	TGTGCCAGCAGTTACCGCTGGGGGACAGGGGGGAATCAGCCCCAGCATTTT	CASSYRWGTGGNQPQHF
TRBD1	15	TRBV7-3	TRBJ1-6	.	TGTGCCAGCAGCTTCTCAGGGACAGCGAATTCACCCCTCCACTTT	CASSFSGTANSPLHF
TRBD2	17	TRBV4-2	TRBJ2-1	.	TGTGCCAGCAGTCCCAGACTAGCGGGGACTAGCTACAATGAGCAGTTCTTC	CASSPRLAGTSYNEQFF
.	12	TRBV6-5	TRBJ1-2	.	TGTGCCAGCAGTTACGGGGACTATGGCTACACCTTC	CASSYGDYGYTF
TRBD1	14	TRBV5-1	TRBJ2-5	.	TGCGCCAGCATAACCGGGACAGGGGGAGAGACCCAGTACTTC	CASITGTGGETQYF
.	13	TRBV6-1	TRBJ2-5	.	TGTGCCAGCAGTAACAGGGAGGGGGAGACCCAGTACTTC	CASSNREGETQYF
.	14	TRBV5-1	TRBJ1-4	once	TGCGCCAGCAGCTTTGGAGTAACTAATGAAAAACTGTTTTTT	CASSFGVTNEKLFF
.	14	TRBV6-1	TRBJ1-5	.	TGTGCCAGCAGTGAGGGGTATAGCAATCAGCCCCAGCATTTT	CASSEGYSNQPQHF
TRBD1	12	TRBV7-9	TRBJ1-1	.	TGTGCCAGCAGCCCGGGACAGTTTGAAGCTTTCTTT	CASSPGQFEAFF
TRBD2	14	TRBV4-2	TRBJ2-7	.	TGTGCCAGCAGCCCAGGGACTAGTCGGCGCGAGCAGTACTTC	CASSPGTSRREQYF
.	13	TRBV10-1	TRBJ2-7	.	TGCGCCAGCATGATGACAGAGGCCTACGAGCAGTACTTC	CASMMTEAYEQYF
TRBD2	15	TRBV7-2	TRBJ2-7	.	TGTGCCAGCAGCTTATCCCTAGCGGGGGGGCGTGAGCAGTACTTC	CASSLSLAGGREQYF
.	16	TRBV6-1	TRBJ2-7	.	TGTGCCAGCAGTGCTCCCTTGGGGTGGGGCTCCTACGAGCAGTACTTC	CASSAPLGWGSYEQYF
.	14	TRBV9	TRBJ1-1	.	TGTGCCAGCAGCGTAGGCGGCCCGAACACTGAAGCTTTCTTT	CASSVGGPNTEAFF
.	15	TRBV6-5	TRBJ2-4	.	TGTGCCAGCAGTTACCACCGCCCCGATGGATACATTCAGTACTTC	CASSYHRPDGYIQYF
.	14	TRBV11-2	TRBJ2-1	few	TGTGCCAGCAGCCGCCGGGACATATCTAGCGAGCAGTTCTTC	CASSRRDISSEQFF
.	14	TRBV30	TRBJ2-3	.	TGTGCCTGGAGTACCTGGCCTCGCACAGATACGCAGTATTTT	CAWSTWPRTDTQYF
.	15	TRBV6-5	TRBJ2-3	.	TGTGAAGGGCGGGGGCCATCCTTACCCACAGATACGCAGTATTTT	CEGRGPSLPTDTQYF
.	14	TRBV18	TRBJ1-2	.	TGTGCCAGCTCTCTGGCTGAAGGCTCTCGTGGCTACACCTTC	CASSLAEGSRGYTF
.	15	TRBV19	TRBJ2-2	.	TGTGCCACCTTGCCACAGAACCCGAACACCGGGGAGCTGTTTTTT	CATLPQNPNTGELFF
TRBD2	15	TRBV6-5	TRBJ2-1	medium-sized	TGTGCCAGCAGGTCCGGGACTAGGGACTACAATGAGCAGTTCTTC	CASRSGTRDYNEQFF
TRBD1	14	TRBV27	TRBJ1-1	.	TGTGCCAGCAGTTTGAGGGGGCCAGGCACTGAAGCTTTCTTT	CASSLRGPGTEAFF
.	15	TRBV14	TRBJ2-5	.	TGTGCCAGCAGCCAAAACTTCGATCCCCAAGAGACCCAGTACTTC	CASSQNFDPQETQYF
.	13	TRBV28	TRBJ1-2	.	TGTGCCAGCAGTTTACAGGGGAAGGATGGCTACACCTTC	CASSLQGKDGYTF
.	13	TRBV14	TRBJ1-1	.	TGTGCCAGCAGCCAAGTGCGGGGGGCGCGAGCTTTCTTT	CASSQVRGARAFF
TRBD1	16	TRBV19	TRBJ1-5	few	TGTGCCAGTAGTATAGGATCGGCAGGGGGCAGTCAGCCCCAGCATTTT	CASSIGSAGGSQPQHF
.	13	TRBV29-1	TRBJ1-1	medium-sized	TGCAGCGTTGACCTGGAGATTAACACTGAAGCTTTCTTT	CSVDLEINTEAFF
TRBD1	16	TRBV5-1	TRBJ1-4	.	TGCGCCAGCAGCCTAGGGGGCGTCGGCTCGGGTGAAAAACTGTTTTTT	CASSLGGVGSGEKLFF
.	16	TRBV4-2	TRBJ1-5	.	TGTGCCAGCAGCCAAGCGGGGGGTTCTGGCCGTCAGCCCCAGCATTTT	CASSQAGGSGRQPQHF
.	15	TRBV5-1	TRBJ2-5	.	TGCGCCAGCAGCTTGGCCGTGGGAGCCCAAGAGACCCAGTACTTC	CASSLAVGAQETQYF
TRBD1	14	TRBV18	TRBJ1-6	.	TGTGCCAGCTCACCGGACAGGGGGAGTTCACCCCTCCACTTT	CASSPDRGSSPLHF
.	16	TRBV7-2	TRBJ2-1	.	TGTGCCAGCAGCCTGATCCATGGCGGGACCTACAATGAGCAGTTCTTC	CASSLIHGGTYNEQFF
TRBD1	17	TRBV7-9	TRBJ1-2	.	TGTGCCAGCAGCGTAGGTGCCGGGACAGGGAATAACTATGGCTACACCTTC	CASSVGAGTGNNYGYTF
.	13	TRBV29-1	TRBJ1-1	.	TGCAGCGTTGGAAGGGACTTAGGCACTGAAGCTTTCTTT	CSVGRDLGTEAFF